This T cell receptor beta chain was sequenced during a study of control samples from healthy donors and cancer patients. There are 15 residues in the CDR3. The V end was cut by 5 bases, the J end by 12 bases, with 22 bases between. The germline V gene has CDR1 KGHDR and CDR2 SFDVKD. TCRdb's copy holds only in-frame clones and misses some; the assay was immunoSEQ multiplex PCR. The table includes around 90,000 clones, over 75% detected once. The sequenced sample consisted of blood. The chain is built from TRBV24-1 and TRBJ2-1, with D tentatively TRBD1 or TRBD2 (5 bases each). The clonotype comes from a woman between 40 and 55 years old in good health. CDR3 protein: CATSGEAGASNRQFF. DNA of the CDR3: TGTGCCACCAGTGGTGAGGCCGGGGCGTCCAATAGGCAGTTCTTC.